Below, 21 T cell receptor beta chains from the same sample are listed, as sequenced in a study of cytomegalovirus exposure and HLA in healthy donors. Primers included in the PCR were 60 Vbeta and 13 Jbeta primers. Here immunoSEQ multiplex PCR was the method, and the copy in TCRdb shows in-frame clones only, minus some. The sample carries approximately 150,000 clones, over 60% recorded once. The source material was PBMCs. The receptors stem from a woman in her thirties in good health and CMV-seronegative.

J is TRBJ2-3 and V is TRBV27; D might be TRBD1 (6 bases). The ends were cut back, 2 bases at V and 4 bases at J, with 13 bases in the middle. Looked up from germline, CDR1 is MNHEY and CDR2 is SMNVEV (reference sequence). This CDR3 has 15 residues. The chain's CDR3 is CASSLRGTSSDTQYF. DNA for the CDR3: TGTGCCAGCAGTTTAAGGGGGACCTCTTCAGATACGCAGTATTTT.

V gene TRBV4-3 combines with J gene TRBJ2-7; maybe TRBD2 (6 bases). This CDR3 is built from 14 residues. Germline CDR1 LGHNA, CDR2 YSLEER. The V gene lost 0 bases and the J gene lost 3 bases, with 9 bases spanning the gap. CDR3 in amino acids: CASSQDGDFYEQYF. Here the CDR3 DNA reads TGCGCCAGCAGCCAAGATGGGGACTTCTACGAGCAGTACTTC.

The chain carries TRBV5-5 and TRBJ1-4; D remains ambiguous. The CDR3 spans 15 residues. Germline V gene sequence: CDR1 SGHKS, CDR2 YYEKEE (reference sequence). Trimming removed 0 bases from V and 4 bases from J, with 10 bases in between. The CDR3 bases are TGTGCCAGCAGCTTGGGATCCCGGTTTAATGAAAAACTGTTTTTT. This translates into CASSLGSRFNEKLFF.

This chain connects TRBV7-8 to TRBJ2-2, with D unclear. Germline values: CDR1 SGHVS, CDR2 FQNEAQ. The CDR3 is made up of 15 amino acids. V lost 5 bases to trimming and J lost 6 bases, with 16 bases between them. CDR3 nucleotides: TGTGCCAGCAGCCGTAGGCGGTTCAATGCCGGGGAGCTGTTTTTT. It codes for CASSRRRFNAGELFF.

A few counts support this clone. The rearrangement links TRBV21-1 to TRBJ2-3; the table's D call TRBD1 went unverified against the DNA. TRBV21-1 is described as a pseudogene. The CDR3 extends over 19 amino acids. The CDR3 spells CASSKEGRVDSPSTDTQYF. CDR3 DNA sequence: TGTGCCAGCAGCAAAGAAGGAAGGGTGGACAGCCCTAGCACAGATACGCAGTATTTT.

The gene calls are TRBV28 and TRBJ1-4, with unresolved D. The CDR3 spans 14 residues. Germline V gene sequence: CDR1 MDHEN, CDR2 SYDVKM. Trimming took 5 bases from V and 0 from J, leaving 7 bases between them. In DNA form, the CDR3 reads TGTGCCAGCAGTATACTAGCAACTAATGAAAAACTGTTTTTT. Translated: CASSILATNEKLFF.

This clone was counted a few times. The chain employs TRBV6-5 and TRBJ1-2; TRBD1 is a possible D gene (6 bases). Germline CDR1 is MNHEY and CDR2 is SVGAGI. This CDR3 has 15 amino acids. The ends were cut back, 2 bases at V and 7 bases at J, with 17 bases in the middle. The CDR3 bases are TGTGCCAGCAGTTACCGACAGGAAATAGCTGGTGGCTACACCTTC. Translated, it gives CASSYRQEIAGGYTF.

The chain employs TRBV2 and TRBJ2-2; 7 bases line up with TRBD1. This CDR3 region has 16 residues. The ends lost 7 bases at V and 0 bases at J; junction bases unmatched: 8. Germline loops: CDR1 SNHLY, CDR2 FYNNEI. CDR3 bases: TGTGCCAGCAACACCCAAGGGACAGCGAACACCGGGGAGCTGTTTTTT. Translating gives CASNTQGTANTGELFF.

This sequence joins TRBV28 and TRBJ1-6; D is unresolved. The V gene's germline CDR1 is MDHEN and CDR2 SYDVKM. The CDR3 has 16 amino acids. V was cut by 2 bases and J by 0 bases, with 8 bases left in between. CDR3 sequence (DNA): TGTGCCAGCAGTTTAATCCCCGGCTCCTATAATTCACCCCTCCACTTT. Its translation is CASSLIPGSYNSPLHF.

This chain links TRBV28 with TRBJ2-2; possibly TRBD1 for D (6 bases). The CDR3 consists of 16 residues. V lost 7 bases and J 3 bases, leaving 18 bases between the germline ends. The germline CDR1 and CDR2 sequences are MDHEN and SYDVKM. The CDR3 sequence is CASIHTGSSDTGELFF. The CDR3 DNA sequence: TGTGCCAGCATCCATACAGGGTCTTCAGACACCGGGGAGCTGTTTTTT.

The CDR3 DNA sequence: TGTGCCAGCAGCGAGGACAGGGGCCTTACCGAGCAGTACTTC. This sequence encodes CASSEDRGLTEQYF. The chain is built from TRBV5-6 and TRBJ2-7; 9 positions agree with TRBD1. The junction had 8 bases not matched to a gene; V was cut back by 4 bases and J by 6 bases. Germline V CDR1 and CDR2: SGHDT, YYEEEE. The CDR3 is 14 amino acids.

This chain links TRBV7-9 with TRBJ1-1, with a possible D match to TRBD1 (5 bases). Germline lookup yields CDR1 SEHNR and CDR2 FQNEAQ (reference sequence). The length of the CDR3 is 14 residues. The germline V and J ends were trimmed by 3 bases and 10 bases, with 18 bases remaining between them. The CDR3 protein is CASSFPREEPGAFF. CDR3 nucleotides: TGTGCCAGCAGCTTCCCCAGGGAAGAACCGGGAGCTTTCTTT.

In this sample, this clone turned up once. The gene calls are TRBV29-1 and TRBJ2-1; possible D gene TRBD2, 6 bases. The CDR3 is made up of 13 amino acids. Germline CDR1 and CDR2: SQVTM and ANQGSEA. The ends were cut back, 5 bases at V and 6 bases at J, with 14 bases in the middle. The CDR3 region has the DNA TGCAGCGTTCAGACGGCGGGGTTCAATGAGCAGTTCTTC. Its translation: CSVQTAGFNEQFF.

Comment on this clone: The junction differs from germline at one of its ends, possibly a read error. This chain links TRBV7-9 with TRBJ2-7; the D is unclear. Germline V gene lookup returns CDR1 SEHNR and CDR2 FQNEAQ (reference sequence). The CDR3 contains 14 residues. In DNA form, the CDR3 reads TGTTCCAGCAGCTTACCAGGTACCCCCTACGAGCAGTACTTC. Its protein product is CSSSLPGTPYEQYF. Together with reference TRBV7-9 and TRBJ2-7, the CDR3 gives the full variable domain: DTGVSQNPRHKITKRGQNVTFRCDPISEHNRLYWYRQTLGQGPEFLTYFQNEAQLEKSRLLSDRFSAERPKGSFSTLEIQRTEQGDSAMYLCSSSLPGTPYEQYFGPGTRLTVT.

V and J are TRBV5-4 and TRBJ2-5, with TRBD2 matching over 8 bases. This CDR3 spans 16 amino acids. The germline gives CDR1 SGHNT, CDR2 YYREEE (reference sequence). The ends lost 0 bases at V and 1 base at J; junction bases unmatched: 5. For the CDR3, the DNA is TGTGCCAGCAGCTTGGGAGCCGGGGGGGGCCAAGAGACCCAGTACTTC. It translates to CASSLGAGGGQETQYF.

This clone was counted a single time. The rearrangement links TRBV20-1 to TRBJ2-7; D is uncertain. The length of the CDR3 is 9 residues. Trimming removed 6 bases from V and 3 bases from J, with 3 bases in between. From germline, CDR1 is DFQATT and CDR2 SNEGSKA (reference sequence). CDR3 region: CSANYEQYF. CDR3 sequence (DNA): TGCAGTGCCAACTACGAGCAGTACTTC.

This clone was counted only a few times. V gene TRBV7-2 combines with J gene TRBJ1-1; TRBD1 might be the D (5 bases). The CDR3 loop spans 15 amino acids. V was clipped by 5 bases and J by 3 bases, with 16 bases between them. In germline, CDR1 is SGHTA, CDR2 FQGNSA. The CDR3 loop reads CASSPRTVGDTEAFF. The CDR3 DNA sequence: TGTGCCAGCAGCCCGAGGACGGTAGGGGACACTGAAGCTTTCTTT.

The V call is TRBV4-3, the J call TRBJ2-1, with TRBD2 matching over 13 bases. Germline V gene sequence: CDR1 LGHNA, CDR2 YSLEER. V lost 0 bases, J lost 9 bases, and 5 bases stayed unmatched. There are 16 residues in the CDR3. CDR3 sequence: CASSQDRTSGSSEQFF. The DNA of the CDR3 is TGCGCCAGCAGCCAAGATAGGACTAGCGGGAGTAGTGAGCAGTTCTTC.

This rearrangement joins TRBV5-4 to TRBJ1-4, with 7 bases matching TRBD1. CDR3 length: 17 amino acids. Trimming at V came to 0 bases and at J to 5 bases, leaving 10 bases not matched to a gene. Germline V gene sequence: CDR1 SGHNT, CDR2 YYREEE (reference sequence). For the CDR3, the DNA is TGTGCCAGCAGCTTGGACCCCCCAGGGGGTGAAAATGAAAAACTGTTTTTT. It is translated as CASSLDPPGGENEKLFF.

The rearrangement joins TRBV6-1 to TRBJ1-1; no definite D call. The CDR3 sequence is 12 residues long. Germline V CDR1 and CDR2: MNHNS, SASEGT. V was cut by 6 bases and J by 2 bases, with 7 bases left in between. The CDR3 bases are TGTGCCAGCAGAACTCTTAACACTGAAGCTTTCTTT. Translating gives CASRTLNTEAFF.

This chain joins TRBV5-1 and TRBJ1-4; D gene ambiguous. The CDR3 covers 15 residues. CDR1 is SGHRS, CDR2 YFSETQ, per germline. Trimming shortened V by 7 bases and J by 0 bases, and 13 bases separated the two germline ends. CDR3 amino acids: CASALVGATNEKLFF. CDR3 DNA: TGCGCCAGCGCGTTAGTCGGAGCAACTAATGAAAAACTGTTTTTT.